These 21 T cell receptor beta chains were sequenced from one sample in a study of naive and memory T cell subsets. The beta constant-region primer was an equimolar mix of two oligonucleotides covering TRBC1 and TRBC2. MiXCR was run by TCRdb on the UMI-ligation and nested PCR reads, yielding one entry per CDR3 protein. The data contain some 150,000 distinct CDR3 sequences, around 15% of them singletons. The source material was naive CD4+ T cells from blood. These receptors came from a human donor in good health.

This chain links TRBV19 with TRBJ1-5, with unresolved D. Per germline, CDR1 LNHDA and CDR2 SQIVND (reference sequence). This CDR3 is built from 12 residues. Trimming took 4 bases from V and 6 from J, leaving 7 bases between them. The DNA of the CDR3 is TGTGCCAGTAGTAAGCGTGGTCAGCCCCAGCATTTT. Translation gives CASSKRGQPQHF.

The chain combines TRBV4-3 with TRBJ1-2, with 8 bases matching TRBD1. The CDR3 consists of 17 residues. CDR1 and CDR2 from the germline V gene are LGHNA and YSLEER. V was clipped by 0 bases and J by 4 bases; unmatched bases: 10. In nucleotides, the CDR3 is TGCGCCAGCAGCCAAGATTTCAACAGGGGGGTAATCTATGGCTACACCTTC. Protein sequence: CASSQDFNRGVIYGYTF.

This clonotype was counted only a few times. This sequence joins TRBV7-8 and TRBJ2-1, with TRBD2 matching over 11 bases. Germline CDR1 reads SGHVS; CDR2 reads FQNEAQ. Trimming at V came to 2 bases and at J to 4 bases, leaving 7 bases not matched to a gene. The CDR3 consists of 17 residues. The CDR3 DNA sequence: TGTGCCAGCAGCTTATTCCCCCTAGCGGGAGGTTACAATGAGCAGTTCTTC. Its translation is CASSLFPLAGGYNEQFF.

The genes are TRBV19 and TRBJ2-1; maybe TRBD2 (6 bases). V was trimmed by 9 bases and J by 3 bases, leaving 18 bases between them. The germline CDR1 and CDR2 sequences are LNHDA and SQIVND (reference sequence). The CDR3 covers 15 residues. CDR3: CASHPRDSNYNEQFF. The CDR3 nucleotides are TGTGCCAGCCACCCCCGGGACTCCAACTACAATGAGCAGTTCTTC.

The table lists this clonotype with a few counts. The chain employs TRBV12-3 or TRBV12-4 and TRBJ2-2, with 7 bases identical to TRBD1. V gave up 6 bases and J gave up 5 bases; unmatched junction bases: 12. The CDR3 is 16 residues long. CDR3 protein: CASRPIQGVPTGELFF. For the CDR3, the DNA is TGTGCCAGCAGACCCATCCAGGGGGTACCGACCGGGGAGCTGTTTTTT.

The chain links TRBV5-1 to TRBJ2-3; D gene ambiguous. Per the germline V gene, CDR1 is SGHRS and CDR2 is YFSETQ. Trimming stripped 3 bases from V and 7 bases from J, with 6 bases between. This CDR3 region has 11 residues. CDR3 loop: CASSCTNTQYF. The CDR3 nucleotides read TGCGCCAGCAGCTGCACGAATACGCAGTATTTT.

This clonotype was observed a handful of times. This chain uses TRBV29-1 with TRBJ2-5; D possibly corresponds to TRBD2 (6 bases). With 6 bases removed from V and 2 bases from J, the gap between germline ends came to 10 bases. The CDR3 runs 12 residues. Germline-derived CDR1 and CDR2 are SQVTM and ANQGSEA. CDR3 in amino acids: CSVLSGQETQYF. Written as DNA, the CDR3 is TGCAGCGTCCTTAGCGGTCAAGAGACCCAGTACTTC.

This clonotype was seen a few times. The chain employs TRBV5-1 and TRBJ1-2; maybe TRBD1 (5 bases). Germline-derived CDR1 and CDR2 are SGHRS and YFSETQ. Deletions cut 4 bases from V and 10 bases from J, with 11 bases between. The CDR3 extends over 11 amino acids. Here the CDR3 reads CASSQNGAYTF. The CDR3 bases are TGCGCCAGCAGCCAGAACGGGGCCTACACCTTC.

This clonotype was observed a handful of times. This chain uses TRBV11-2 with TRBJ1-6, with D unclear. The CDR3 has 17 residues. From germline, CDR1 is SGHAT and CDR2 FQNNGV. The V end was cut by 3 bases, the J end by 0 bases, with 12 bases between. The CDR3: CASSFRTGSSYNSPLHF. CDR3 nucleotide sequence: TGTGCCAGCAGCTTTCGTACGGGGAGCTCCTATAATTCACCCCTCCACTTT.

This clonotype was detected only once. This chain uses TRBV19 with TRBJ2-1; D may be TRBD1 or TRBD2 (5 bases each). The germline V and J ends were trimmed by 5 bases and 5 bases, with 16 bases remaining between them. This CDR3 comprises 15 residues. The V gene's germline CDR1 is LNHDA and CDR2 SQIVND (reference sequence). The CDR3 DNA sequence: TGTGCCAGTAGTTATACCGGGACGGGGAACAATGAGCAGTTCTTC. This sequence encodes CASSYTGTGNNEQFF.

This chain joins TRBV28 and TRBJ1-5; a weak D match, TRBD1 (5 bases). This CDR3 is built from 16 residues. CDR1 and CDR2 (germline): MDHEN, SYDVKM. Deletions cut 8 bases from V and 0 bases from J, with 17 bases between. The CDR3 DNA reads as TGTGCCAGCGCAAGTGGGGCGGCGAATAGCAATCAGCCCCAGCATTTT. Its protein product is CASASGAANSNQPQHF.

The chain couples TRBV12-3 or TRBV12-4 to TRBJ2-3, with D uncertain. Trimming stripped 2 bases from V and 1 base from J, with 4 bases between. The CDR3 contains 13 residues. The CDR3: CASSLRRTDTQYF. The CDR3 DNA is TGTGCCAGCAGTTTAAGACGCACAGATACGCAGTATTTT.

As to this clonotype: At one end the junction does not follow the germline gene, possibly because of a read error. This chain connects TRBV29-1 to TRBJ1-1, with D tentatively TRBD1 (6 bases). The V gene's germline CDR1 is SQVTM and CDR2 ANQGSEA. The CDR3 is 11 residues long. The CDR3 DNA reads TGCAGCGTTTATCAATCCCAGGGGACAACATTT. This gives the protein CSVYQSQGTTF.

This chain uses TRBV7-2 with TRBJ2-3; 7 bases are a match to TRBD1. The CDR3 is made up of 17 amino acids. Germline trimming cut 5 bases from V and 2 bases from J; bases unmatched to any gene: 13. Germline assignment: CDR1 SGHTA and CDR2 FQGNSA. The CDR3 nucleotides read TGTGCCAGCAGCCCCAGACAGGGCGCCCTTAACACAGATACGCAGTATTTT. This translates into CASSPRQGALNTDTQYF. Variable domain in full (rest from reference TRBV7-2 and TRBJ2-3): GAGVSQSPSNKVTEKGKDVELRCDPISGHTALYWYRQSLGQGLEFLIYFQGNSAPDKSGLPSDRFSAERTGGSVSTLTIQRTQQEDSAVYLCASSPRQGALNTDTQYFGPGTRLTVL.

The chain joins TRBV12-3 or TRBV12-4 to TRBJ1-2, with D possibly being TRBD1 (6 bases). Trimming left V 6 bases short and J 6 bases short, with 20 bases between. The CDR3 totals 15 residues. This chain's CDR3 is CASSPNRVEGNGYTF. As DNA, the CDR3 is TGTGCCAGCAGCCCCAACAGGGTGGAAGGGAATGGCTACACCTTC.

The chain carries TRBV2 and TRBJ2-1; D unclear. Germline assignment: CDR1 SNHLY and CDR2 FYNNEI. CDR3 length equals 15 residues. Trimming took 7 bases from V and 0 from J, leaving 13 bases between them. CDR3 in amino acids: CASNFGGSSYNEQFF. The CDR3 region has the DNA TGTGCCAGCAATTTCGGCGGAAGCTCCTACAATGAGCAGTTCTTC.

This clonotype was seen ten or more times. The V and J genes are TRBV28 and TRBJ2-7; D remains ambiguous. The V gene lost 6 bases and the J gene lost 0 bases, with 12 bases spanning the gap. CDR1 is MDHEN, CDR2 SYDVKM, per germline. This CDR3 has 14 residues. CDR3 DNA sequence: TGTGCCAGCAGCCCACCCCCTAGCTCCTACGAGCAGTACTTC. Protein: CASSPPPSSYEQYF.

In regard to this clonotype: The CDR3 does not close with the conserved phenylalanine or tryptophan, likely indicating a read error. The V and J genes are TRBV6-5 and TRBJ1-6; D gene ambiguous. Trimming took off 2 bases at V and 6 bases at J, with 14 bases between the two ends. CDR1 and CDR2 (germline): MNHEY, SVGAGI. The CDR3 runs to 16 residues. The CDR3 region is CASSYGHGQANSPLHY. For the CDR3, the DNA is TGTGCCAGCAGTTACGGGCATGGGCAGGCTAATTCACCCCTCCACTAT.

This clonotype was detected a few times. V and J are TRBV20-1 and TRBJ2-7; 10 bases align to TRBD2. The ends lost 4 bases at V and 1 base at J; junction bases unmatched: 4. The CDR3 runs 14 residues. Germline-derived CDR1 and CDR2 are DFQATT and SNEGSKA (reference sequence). This CDR3 reads CSAKLAGDSYEQYF. CDR3 sequence (DNA): TGCAGTGCTAAGCTAGCGGGAGATTCCTACGAGCAGTACTTC.

This rearrangement joins TRBV7-2 to TRBJ2-3, with unresolved D. Trimming cost V 1 base and J 0 bases, with 5 bases left between them. The CDR3 is made up of 14 amino acids. Germline lookup yields CDR1 SGHTA and CDR2 FQGNSA. CDR3 residues: CASSLGISTDTQYF. In nucleotides, the CDR3 is TGTGCCAGCAGCTTAGGAATTAGCACAGATACGCAGTATTTT.

This clonotype was found a few times. V gene TRBV18 combines with J gene TRBJ1-4; no firm D call. From germline, CDR1 is KGHSH and CDR2 LQKENI. The CDR3 is 13 residues long. V gave up 3 bases and J gave up 8 bases, with 10 bases separating them. CDR3: CASSPGREEKLFF. The CDR3, as DNA: TGTGCCAGCTCACCCGGGAGGGAGGAAAAACTGTTTTTT.